This TCR beta chain emerged from a study of CD8+CD57+ T cells in acquired aplastic anemia. Findings and caveats of the study: Any difference that existed in CD8+ Simpson's diversity between patients and controls was not significant. It was found that twenty-nine CD8+ CDR3 sequences were shared between patients and controls.

This CDR3 is 12 amino acids long. The V end lost 3 bases, the J end lost 4 bases, and 8 bases lay between the germline ends. Germline CDR1 SGDLS, CDR2 YYNGEE. A remark on this clonotype: As yet, its antigen is unknown.

Both TCR beta VDJ combination and CDR3 sequence profiling were carried out. Genomic DNA was the template for this profiling. TCRdb independently ran MiXCR on the reads; one entry per CDR3 protein. The table records around 210,000 distinct CDR3 sequences, 65% of them present only once. Sequencing was done on patients that had shown CD8+CD57+ cell expansion by flow cytometry. This TCR derives from a human donor with aplastic anemia. The genes are TRBV9 and TRBJ2-7, with D unresolved. The sequenced material came from sorted CD4+, CD8+, or CD8+CD57+ T cells (not recorded which) from PBMCs. CDR3 protein: CASSADGYEQYF. The CDR3 coding sequence is TGTGCCAGCAGCGCAGATGGGTACGAGCAGTACTTC. Supplemented by reference TRBV9 and TRBJ2-7, the full variable domain reads DSGVTQTPKHLITATGQRVTLRCSPRSGDLSVYWYQQSLDQGLQFLIQYYNGEERAKGNILERFSAQQFPDLHSELNLSSLELGDSALYFCASSADGYEQYFGPGTRLTVT.